These 30 T cell receptor beta chains share one sample of origin, sequenced in a study of OX40 agonist ivuxolimab in advanced cancers. The protocol was immunoSEQ multiplex PCR, while the TCRdb copy is restricted to in-frame clones and leaves out a portion. This sample yields about 86,000 clones, of which about 90% are seen a single time; about 9% belongs to the top ten. The sample in question was CD4+ or CD8+ T cells sorted from blood, obtained in a trial of the OX40 agonist ivuxolimab. The receptors shown here come from an adult with an advanced solid tumor such as melanoma, head and neck, liver or kidney cancer.

J is TRBJ2-4 and V is TRBV2; D is ambiguous. Germline V CDR1 and CDR2: SNHLY, FYNNEI. Deletions cut 0 bases from V and 6 bases from J, with 12 bases between. The CDR3 is 15 residues long. The chain's CDR3 is CASSEALGPRNIQYF. CDR3 coding DNA: TGTGCCAGCAGTGAAGCGCTTGGGCCGAGAAACATTCAGTACTTC. Using reference TRBV2 and TRBJ2-4 for the parts outside the CDR3, the full variable domain is EPEVTQTPSHQVTQMGQEVILRCVPISNHLYFYWYRQILGQKVEFLVSFYNNEISEKSEIFDDQFSVERPDGSNFTLKIRSTKLEDSAMYFCASSEALGPRNIQYFGAGTRLSVL.

V gene TRBV30 combines with J gene TRBJ2-1; D remains unclear. V was clipped by 1 base and J by 0 bases, with 7 bases between them. The CDR3 covers 14 residues. Germline loops: CDR1 GTSNPN, CDR2 SVGIG (reference sequence). The CDR3 DNA is TGTGCCTGGAGTGGACTGAGCTCCTACAATGAGCAGTTCTTC. Translating gives CAWSGLSSYNEQFF.

The J gene is TRBJ2-7, the V gene TRBV15; the D gene is possibly TRBD1 (5 bases). Germline V gene sequence: CDR1 LNHNV, CDR2 YYDKDF (reference sequence). This CDR3 spans 15 amino acids. V was clipped by 4 bases and J by 0 bases, with 13 bases between them. The CDR3: CATSTSPDSSYEQYF. The CDR3 DNA follows: TGTGCCACCAGCACTTCACCTGACAGCTCCTACGAGCAGTACTTC.

The rearrangement uses TRBV9 and TRBJ2-4; D possibly matches TRBD1 or TRBD2 (6 bases each). This CDR3 has 15 amino acids. The V gene's germline CDR1 is SGDLS and CDR2 YYNGEE. Trimming removed 0 bases at V and 5 bases at J, with 12 bases between. This chain's CDR3 is CASSVVGGPENIQYF. In nucleotides, the CDR3 is TGTGCCAGCAGCGTAGTCGGGGGCCCAGAAAACATTCAGTACTTC. The full variable domain, its missing parts supplied by reference TRBV9 and TRBJ2-4, is DSGVTQTPKHLITATGQRVTLRCSPRSGDLSVYWYQQSLDQGLQFLIQYYNGEERAKGNILERFSAQQFPDLHSELNLSSLELGDSALYFCASSVVGGPENIQYFGAGTRLSVL.

A note on this clone: The germline gene is not matched at one end of the junction; a read error may be the cause. The chain carries TRBV19 and TRBJ1-1; weak D call: TRBD1 (5 bases). The CDR3 runs to 13 residues. Germline V gives CDR1 LNHDA, CDR2 SQIVND (reference sequence). CDR3 in DNA: TGTGCCAGTACTTGGGCAGGGAACGCTGAAGCTTTCTTT. It is translated as CASTWAGNAEAFF.

This sequence joins TRBV21-1 and TRBJ2-6; TRBD1 reflects the table's D call only, with no check against the DNA. TRBV21-1 is an annotated pseudogene. The CDR3 extends over 18 amino acids. The CDR3 DNA reads TGTGCCAGCAGCAAAGGGATTCAGGGGGCGCGAGGGGCCAACGTCCTGACTTTC. This translates into CASSKGIQGARGANVLTF.

This chain connects TRBV19 to TRBJ1-5; the D gene is possibly TRBD1 (5 bases). V was pared by 3 bases and J by 3 bases, with 21 bases between. CDR3 length: 18 amino acids. Germline values: CDR1 LNHDA, CDR2 SQIVND (reference sequence). The CDR3 region is CASSMITQTVENNQPQHF. The CDR3 bases are TGTGCCAGTAGTATGATAACCCAGACAGTGGAAAACAATCAGCCCCAGCATTTT. The variable domain in full, completed from reference TRBV19 and TRBJ1-5, reads DGGITQSPKYLFRKEGQNVTLSCEQNLNHDAMYWYRQDPGQGLRLIYYSQIVNDFQKGDIAEGYSVSREKKESFPLTVTSAQKNPTAFYLCASSMITQTVENNQPQHFGDGTRLSIL.

The gene calls are TRBV4-2 and TRBJ2-7; TRBD1 matches at 7 bases. The CDR3 is 13 residues long. The V gene end was trimmed by 3 bases and the J gene end by 4 bases; junction bases not matched to a gene: 3. The germline V gene has CDR1 LGHNA and CDR2 YNFKEQ. The DNA for the CDR3 is TGTGCCAGCAGCCAGGAGACAGGGTACGAGCAGTACTTC. As protein: CASSQETGYEQYF.

The chain uses TRBV25-1 and TRBJ1-6; no clear D gene. Germline V gives CDR1 MGHDK, CDR2 SYGVNS. This CDR3 has 13 amino acids. The V end lost 2 bases, the J end lost 7 bases, and 6 bases lay between the germline ends. The CDR3 coding sequence is TGTGCCAGCAGTGAAGCTGGGAATTCACCCCTCCACTTT. Its protein is CASSEAGNSPLHF.

The V and J genes are TRBV18 and TRBJ2-3, with 9 positions matching TRBD1. CDR1 is KGHSH and CDR2 is LQKENI in the germline V gene. This CDR3 is built from 16 residues. Germline trimming cut 3 bases from V and 5 bases from J; bases unmatched to any gene: 9. CDR3 nucleotides: TGTGCCAGCTCACCCGGACAGGGGCTGATCCAAGATACGCAGTATTTT. Residues: CASSPGQGLIQDTQYF.

The V gene is TRBV4-1, the J gene TRBJ1-1; TRBD1 matches at 10 bases. The germline CDR1 and CDR2 sequences are MGHRA and YSYEKL. V gave up 1 base and J gave up 7 bases; unmatched junction bases: 6. The CDR3 has 15 residues. The CDR3 bases are TGCGCCAGCAGCCAAGCCGACAGGGGGCAGGATGAAGCTTTCTTT. Its translation is CASSQADRGQDEAFF.

The CDR3 bases are TGTGCCAGCAGCTTAGACATCTATGGCTACACCTTC. Translating it yields CASSLDIYGYTF. V and J are TRBV7-9 and TRBJ1-2; D is unclear. Per the germline V gene, CDR1 is SEHNR and CDR2 is FQNEAQ (reference sequence). The CDR3 has 12 residues. With 1 base removed from V and 4 bases from J, the gap between germline ends came to 4 bases.

This clone was recorded a few times. The rearrangement links TRBV5-1 to TRBJ1-1; the D is unclear. The CDR3 covers 11 residues. V lost 1 base and J lost 7, with 5 bases in between. In germline, CDR1 is SGHRS, CDR2 YFSETQ. The CDR3 nucleotides are TGCGCCAGCAGCTTGATGGGTGAAGCTTTCTTT. It specifies CASSLMGEAFF.

The rearrangement uses TRBV7-2 and TRBJ2-7; 8 bases match TRBD2. This CDR3 has 14 residues. V shed 1 base, J shed 4 bases, and the junction held 3 bases outside the gene matches. Germline V lookup: CDR1 SGHTA, CDR2 FQGNSA. The CDR3 DNA is TGTGCCAGCAGCTTAGGAGTAGCGGGATACGAGCAGTACTTC. This translates into CASSLGVAGYEQYF.

This chain connects TRBV11-2 to TRBJ2-1, with unresolved D. Trimming removed 5 bases at V and 3 bases at J, with 11 bases between. This CDR3 comprises 14 residues. Germline V CDR1 and CDR2: SGHAT, FQNNGV. The CDR3 DNA reads as TGTGCCAGCAGCCAATCGGGCGACTACAATGAGCAGTTCTTC. Translated: CASSQSGDYNEQFF.

This clone was seen more than once but under ten times. The chain uses TRBV28 and TRBJ1-2, with unresolved D. The CDR3 runs to 10 residues. The V and J ends lost 4 bases and 5 bases respectively, with 2 bases between them. The germline V gene encodes CDR1 MDHEN and CDR2 SYDVKM. CDR3: CASSSYGYTF. The CDR3 coding sequence is TGTGCCAGCAGTTCGTATGGCTACACCTTC.

The rearrangement links TRBV19 to TRBJ2-1; 8 positions agree with TRBD1. The germline gives CDR1 LNHDA, CDR2 SQIVND (reference sequence). With V trimmed by 6 bases and J by 8 bases, 6 bases remained unmatched. This CDR3 contains 13 residues. CDR3 DNA: TGTGCCAGTAGAAAGGGACAGGTTGATGAGCAGTTCTTC. It codes for CASRKGQVDEQFF.

The chain is built from TRBV10-1 and TRBJ2-1; no definite D call. V was clipped by 3 bases and J by 4 bases, with 13 bases between them. The CDR3 runs to 15 residues. Germline lookup yields CDR1 WNHNN and CDR2 SYGVQD (reference sequence). CDR3 loop: CASSDTGRQYNEQFF. In DNA, the CDR3 is TGCGCCAGCAGTGATACGGGCCGTCAATACAATGAGCAGTTCTTC.

This sequence joins TRBV5-1 and TRBJ2-7; 11 nucleotides align to TRBD2. The CDR3 consists of 17 residues. Germline V gene sequence: CDR1 SGHRS, CDR2 YFSETQ. Losses at the gene ends were 2 bases for V and 2 bases for J; bases not matched to a gene: 9. CDR3 DNA sequence: TGCGCCAGCAGCTTTAGCGGGACTAGCGGAGGCACCTACGAGCAGTACTTC. Residues: CASSFSGTSGGTYEQYF. Together with reference TRBV5-1 and TRBJ2-7, the CDR3 gives the full variable domain: KAGVTQTPRYLIKTRGQQVTLSCSPISGHRSVSWYQQTPGQGLQFLFEYFSETQRNKGNFPGRFSGRQFSNSRSEMNVSTLELGDSALYLCASSFSGTSGGTYEQYFGPGTRLTVT.

The chain uses TRBV10-3 and TRBJ2-3; D call uncertain. Per the germline V gene, CDR1 is ENHRY and CDR2 is SYGVKD. This CDR3 region has 13 residues. V was trimmed by 8 bases and J by 2 bases, leaving 11 bases between them. The CDR3 coding sequence is TGTGCCATCCTGGAAGGGAACACAGATACGCAGTATTTT. As protein: CAILEGNTDTQYF.

This chain uses TRBV6-6 with TRBJ1-2; TRBD1 matches 10 bases. V shed 4 bases, J shed 8 bases, and the junction held 10 bases outside the gene matches. Germline V gene lookup returns CDR1 MNHNY and CDR2 SVGAGI (reference sequence). The CDR3 totals 15 residues. The DNA for the CDR3 is TGTGCCAGCAGTTCCCTATGGGACAGGGGTTACGGCTACACCTTC. Translating it yields CASSSLWDRGYGYTF.

This rearrangement joins TRBV19 to TRBJ2-7; D may be TRBD1 (6 bases). This CDR3 region has 14 residues. Germline V gene lookup returns CDR1 LNHDA and CDR2 SQIVND (reference sequence). Trimming removed 5 bases from V and 6 bases from J, with 17 bases in between. CDR3 protein: CASSPGQFGVEQYF. CDR3 in DNA: TGTGCCAGTAGTCCGGGACAATTCGGCGTCGAGCAGTACTTC.

The J gene is TRBJ2-7, the V gene TRBV5-6; D is possibly TRBD1 (5 bases). Germline CDR1 reads SGHDT; CDR2 reads YYEEEE. The V end lost 7 bases, the J end lost 4 bases, and 21 bases lay between the germline ends. The CDR3 runs 15 residues. CDR3 in amino acids: CASHLRRNGAYEQYF. CDR3 DNA sequence: TGTGCCAGCCACTTAAGGCGCAATGGGGCATACGAGCAGTACTTC.

This clone was picked up one time. The chain recombines TRBV4-1 with TRBJ1-5; D is unresolved. V lost 0 bases, J lost 1 base, and 16 bases lay in between. The CDR3 is made up of 18 amino acids. The germline gives CDR1 MGHRA, CDR2 YSYEKL. The CDR3 region has the DNA TGCGCCAGCAGCCAAGATCTTGTGGAACGGGGAAGCAATCAGCCCCAGCATTTT. It is translated as CASSQDLVERGSNQPQHF.

The rearrangement joins TRBV30 to TRBJ1-6; the D gene is possibly TRBD1 (5 bases). The CDR3 has 14 residues. Germline values: CDR1 GTSNPN, CDR2 SVGIG (reference sequence). V lost 4 bases to trimming and J lost 8 bases, with 15 bases between them. For the CDR3, the DNA is TGTGCCTGGATTCCGCCAATAGGGGATTCACCCCTCCACTTT. It codes for CAWIPPIGDSPLHF.

The chain recombines TRBV4-1 with TRBJ1-6, with a weak D call TRBD1 (6 bases). Trimming removed 0 bases at V and 13 bases at J, with 16 bases between. The CDR3 extends over 15 amino acids. The germline V gene has CDR1 MGHRA and CDR2 YSYEKL. The CDR3 DNA reads as TGCGCCAGCAGCCAAGATTCAGGGACACTGTTTCCCCTCCACTTT. It translates to CASSQDSGTLFPLHF.

The gene calls are TRBV7-9 and TRBJ2-5; 8 bases match TRBD1. Trimming at V came to 4 bases and at J to 3 bases, leaving 4 bases not matched to a gene. Germline CDR1 is SEHNR and CDR2 is FQNEAQ (reference sequence). The CDR3 spans 14 residues. The CDR3 DNA sequence: TGTGCCAGCAGCTCCTTGGACAGGGAAGAGACCCAGTACTTC. Its protein is CASSSLDREETQYF.

The chain uses TRBV21-1 and TRBJ2-5; the table assigns TRBD1, which was not confirmed against the DNA. TRBV21-1 is annotated as a pseudogene. This CDR3 is built from 24 residues. CDR3 nucleotides: TGTGCCAGCACCTCCCGTCCCAGGGGGCGGTTTCGGGTTCGCAAGCGGGGAATCCAAGAGACCCAGTACTTC. Translated, it gives CASTSRPRGRFRVRKRGIQETQYF.

The rearrangement uses TRBV10-3 and TRBJ2-7; maybe TRBD2 (6 bases). In germline, CDR1 is ENHRY, CDR2 SYGVKD. Trimming removed 6 bases from V and 9 bases from J, with 15 bases in between. The CDR3 totals 12 residues. In nucleotides, the CDR3 is TGTGCCATCAGCCCCGAGGAGGGTGGGCAGTACTTC. Translation: CAISPEEGGQYF.

The chain joins TRBV9 to TRBJ1-2; 11 bases match TRBD1. The CDR3 consists of 14 residues. Germline CDR1 reads SGDLS; CDR2 reads YYNGEE. The J segment lost 6 bases and the V segment lost 4 bases, leaving 5 bases of the junction unmatched. CDR3 coding DNA: TGTGCCAGCAGCCCCTGGACAGGGGGCGATGGCTACACCTTC. Translation gives CASSPWTGGDGYTF.